These 30 T cell receptor beta chains were all obtained from the same sample, sequenced in a study of blood T cell repertoires in COVID-19. Sequencing used immunoSEQ multiplex PCR; TCRdb keeps in-frame clones, though not all of them. The sample comprises approximately 210,000 clones, 80% to 90% of which are singletons, and 6.5% to 9.5% rests with the top ten. Sample: PBMCs or T cells enriched from blood (not recorded which). All receptors derive from a woman aged 18-29 years who had recovered from COVID-19.

The chain employs TRBV5-6 and TRBJ1-1; D unclear. Germline CDR1 reads SGHDT; CDR2 reads YYEEEE. The V end lost 6 bases, the J end lost 1 base, and 4 bases lay between the germline ends. This CDR3 comprises 11 residues. CDR3 in amino acids: CASNKNTEAFF. CDR3 nucleotide sequence: TGTGCCAGCAACAAGAACACTGAAGCTTTCTTT.

The CDR3 region is CASSSRQYTEAFF. CDR3 coding DNA: TGTGCCAGCAGCTCGCGACAGTACACTGAAGCTTTCTTT. J is TRBJ1-1 and V is TRBV9, with D perhaps TRBD1 (5 bases). This CDR3 comprises 13 residues. Per germline, CDR1 SGDLS and CDR2 YYNGEE. V was pared by 4 bases and J by 3 bases, with 10 bases between.

The chain links TRBV10-3 to TRBJ1-5; D is undetermined. The CDR3 is 16 residues long. With 0 bases removed from V and 2 bases from J, the gap between germline ends came to 11 bases. Per germline, CDR1 ENHRY and CDR2 SYGVKD. CDR3 sequence (DNA): TGTGCCATCAGTGAGTCAGGAGGGCTAGGCAATCAGCCCCAGCATTTT. It encodes CAISESGGLGNQPQHF.

The chain is built from TRBV28 and TRBJ1-1; no definite D call. The CDR3 is made up of 13 amino acids. Trimming shortened V by 6 bases and J by 0 bases, and 8 bases separated the two germline ends. Looked up from germline, CDR1 is MDHEN and CDR2 is SYDVKM. The CDR3 here is CASRPDLNTEAFF. The CDR3 DNA is TGTGCCAGCAGACCCGACTTGAACACTGAAGCTTTCTTT.

The genes are TRBV25-1 and TRBJ1-2; no clear D. V was clipped by 7 bases and J by 3 bases, with 12 bases between them. CDR3 length equals 13 residues. Germline V CDR1 and CDR2: MGHDK, SYGVNS. The CDR3 protein is CASNSLGDYGYTF. CDR3 DNA sequence: TGTGCCAGCAATTCATTGGGAGACTATGGCTACACCTTC.

CDR3 residues: CASSLGQGANYGYTF. CDR3 sequence (DNA): TGTGCCAGCAGCTTGGGTCAGGGGGCAAACTATGGCTACACCTTC. V and J are TRBV5-4 and TRBJ1-2; 8 bases line up with TRBD1. There are 15 residues in the CDR3. CDR1 SGHNT and CDR2 YYREEE come from the germline V gene (reference sequence). Trimming cost V 0 bases and J 2 bases; bases outside gene matches: 3.

The chain joins TRBV6-5 to TRBJ2-7; possible D gene TRBD2, 6 bases. CDR1 is MNHEY and CDR2 is SVGAGI in the germline V gene. The CDR3 sequence is 14 residues long. The V and J ends lost 6 bases and 2 bases respectively, with 14 bases between them. The CDR3: CASRPTGAPYEQYF. DNA of the CDR3: TGTGCCAGCAGACCCACGGGAGCCCCCTACGAGCAGTACTTC.

The V call is TRBV21-1, the J call TRBJ2-3; the DNA was not used to check the table's D call, TRBD2. TRBV21-1 is termed a pseudogene. The CDR3 consists of 19 residues. This CDR3 is CASSRRGGPSFSSTDTQYF. CDR3 bases: TGTGCCAGCAGCAGAAGGGGGGGGCCCTCTTTCTCTAGCACAGATACGCAGTATTTT.

This chain joins TRBV5-1 and TRBJ2-2; the match to TRBD1 covers 7 bases. The CDR3 loop spans 14 amino acids. The germline V gene encodes CDR1 SGHRS and CDR2 YFSETQ. J gave up 6 bases and V 4 bases, and 6 bases lay outside the gene matches. CDR3: CASSATGFPGELFF. The CDR3 region has the DNA TGCGCCAGCAGCGCGACAGGGTTCCCCGGGGAGCTGTTTTTT.

This rearrangement joins TRBV7-2 to TRBJ1-5, with D maybe TRBD1 (5 bases). CDR1 is SGHTA, CDR2 FQGNSA, per germline. CDR3 length equals 15 residues. V lost 2 bases and J 7 bases, leaving 15 bases between the germline ends. CDR3: CASSLYQGAGQPQHF. CDR3 DNA: TGTGCCAGCAGCTTATATCAGGGCGCCGGACAGCCCCAGCATTTT.

The chain uses TRBV5-4 and TRBJ1-2, with no clear D. Germline V gives CDR1 SGHNT, CDR2 YYREEE (reference sequence). Trimming cost V 1 base and J 6 bases, with 13 bases left between them. This CDR3 contains 14 residues. CDR3 nucleotide sequence: TGTGCCAGCAGCTTGTCGGGTTATTTTCATGGCTACACCTTC. This translates into CASSLSGYFHGYTF.

In the case of this clone: The same CDR3 also results from other DNA sequences found in this sample. This chain joins TRBV19 and TRBJ2-1; 12 nucleotides match TRBD1. Looked up from germline, CDR1 is LNHDA and CDR2 is SQIVND (reference sequence). The junction had 8 bases not matched to a gene; V was cut back by 2 bases and J by 0 bases. The CDR3 is 19 amino acids. CDR3 coding DNA: TGTGCCAGTAGTATACGGGGACAGGGGGCTATAATCTCCTACAATGAGCAGTTCTTC. Its translation: CASSIRGQGAIISYNEQFF.

J is TRBJ2-2 and V is TRBV2; tentative D call: TRBD2 (5 bases). Germline CDR1 SNHLY, CDR2 FYNNEI. The V end lost 3 bases, the J end lost 4 bases, and 9 bases lay between the germline ends. The CDR3 is made up of 14 amino acids. CDR3 sequence reads: CASSDVGSTGELFF. The CDR3 nucleotides read TGTGCCAGCAGTGACGTAGGGAGCACCGGGGAGCTGTTTTTT.

This sequence joins TRBV6-5 and TRBJ2-3, with TRBD2 matching over 7 bases. This CDR3 is 15 amino acids long. CDR1 is MNHEY and CDR2 is SVGAGI in the germline V gene. V lost 3 bases and J lost 3; bases outside the gene matches: 6. The CDR3 region is CASSYMGGGTDTQYF. In DNA, the CDR3 is TGTGCCAGCAGTTATATGGGCGGGGGAACAGATACGCAGTATTTT.

This chain joins TRBV5-1 and TRBJ1-1; 9 positions agree with TRBD1. CDR3 length: 16 residues. With V trimmed by 7 bases and J by 1 base, 11 bases remained unmatched. CDR1 SGHRS and CDR2 YFSETQ come from the germline V gene. This CDR3 reads CASSLRPGQGNTEAFF. The CDR3 nucleotides are TGCGCCAGCTCCTTGAGACCGGGACAGGGGAACACTGAAGCTTTCTTT.

This chain connects TRBV5-4 to TRBJ2-6, with a possible D match to TRBD1 (6 bases). V gave up 6 bases and J gave up 0 bases, with 10 bases separating them. CDR1 is SGHNT and CDR2 is YYREEE in the germline V gene (reference sequence). CDR3 length: 15 residues. CDR3: CASTPRGSGANVLTF. The CDR3 DNA is TGTGCCAGCACCCCCAGGGGCTCTGGGGCCAACGTCCTGACTTTC.

This clone was observed a few times. V and J are TRBV6-2 or TRBV6-3 and TRBJ1-1; D might be TRBD1 (6 bases). Germline V gives CDR1 MNHEY, CDR2 SVGEGT. CDR3 length: 14 residues. Trimming took off 3 bases at V and 3 bases at J, with 11 bases between the two ends. CDR3 amino acids: CASSYTTGHTEAFF. CDR3 nucleotide sequence: TGTGCCAGCAGTTATACCACAGGGCACACTGAAGCTTTCTTT.

The rearrangement links TRBV10-3 to TRBJ2-1; 15 bases align to TRBD2. V lost 3 bases, J lost 9 bases, and 6 bases stayed unmatched. From germline, CDR1 is ENHRY and CDR2 SYGVKD. The CDR3 has 16 residues. Written as DNA, the CDR3 is TGTGCCATCAGTGACGCCGGGACTAGCGGGGGGAGTGAGCAGTTCTTC. Translating it yields CAISDAGTSGGSEQFF.

The V gene is TRBV30, the J gene TRBJ1-2, with 12 bases fitting TRBD1. The trim removed 5 bases at V and 2 bases at J, leaving 3 bases unmatched. CDR1 and CDR2 from the germline V gene are GTSNPN and SVGIG (reference sequence). This CDR3 comprises 14 residues. CDR3 sequence: CAWDGTGGNYGYTF. CDR3 DNA: TGTGCCTGGGACGGGACAGGGGGCAACTATGGCTACACCTTC.

This clone was recorded once. The V call is TRBV6-1, the J call TRBJ1-6, with 8 bases identical to TRBD1. The CDR3 spans 17 residues. The germline V gene encodes CDR1 MNHNS and CDR2 SASEGT. J gave up 1 base and V 4 bases, and 6 bases lay outside the gene matches. This CDR3 reads CASSATRGLSYNSPLHF. The DNA of the CDR3 is TGTGCCAGCAGTGCAACCAGGGGGCTATCCTATAATTCACCCCTCCACTTT.

V usage is TRBV25-1 and J usage is TRBJ1-2, with TRBD1 as a possible D gene (6 bases). Trimming shortened V by 2 bases and J by 7 bases, and 11 bases separated the two germline ends. CDR3 length equals 13 residues. Germline V gene data show CDR1 as MGHDK and CDR2 as SYGVNS. In nucleotides, the CDR3 is TGTGCCAGCAGTGAACGGGCAGGGGTTGGCTACACCTTC. Amino acid sequence: CASSERAGVGYTF.

The chain combines TRBV28 with TRBJ1-5; D uncertain. The germline V gene has CDR1 MDHEN and CDR2 SYDVKM. The CDR3 covers 15 residues. V was shortened by 2 bases and J by 0 bases, with 8 bases between the two germline ends. The CDR3 region has the DNA TGTGCCAGCAGTTTACAGGTACTTAGCAATCAGCCCCAGCATTTT. This translates into CASSLQVLSNQPQHF.

CDR3 sequence (DNA): TGTGCCATCAGTGCAAGGACTAGCGGGACGAACACCGGGGAGCTGTTTTTT. Protein: CAISARTSGTNTGELFF. This chain joins TRBV10-3 and TRBJ2-2; 12 positions agree with TRBD2. Trimming removed 4 bases from V and 0 bases from J; junction bases left unmatched: 3. This CDR3 region has 17 residues. Germline V CDR1 and CDR2: ENHRY, SYGVKD.

The V call is TRBV6-4, the J call TRBJ1-6, with TRBD1 matching 8 bases. Germline CDR1 MRHNA, CDR2 SNTAGT. There are 14 residues in the CDR3. V was pared by 6 bases and J by 8 bases, with 6 bases of the junction left unmatched. The chain's CDR3 is CASSRTGTDSPLHF. For the CDR3, the DNA is TGTGCCAGCAGCCGGACAGGGACGGATTCACCCCTCCACTTT.

The chain joins TRBV9 to TRBJ1-5; tentative D call: TRBD1 (6 bases). The CDR3 contains 15 residues. Germline loops: CDR1 SGDLS, CDR2 YYNGEE. Trimming left V 0 bases short and J 7 bases short, with 14 bases between. CDR3: CASSVGDNRGQPQHF. In DNA form, the CDR3 reads TGTGCCAGCAGCGTAGGGGACAATCGAGGCCAGCCCCAGCATTTT.

The J gene is TRBJ1-2, the V gene TRBV5-6; D is uncertain. The CDR3 is made up of 12 amino acids. The germline gives CDR1 SGHDT, CDR2 YYEEEE. Trimming removed 2 bases from V and 8 bases from J, with 10 bases in between. CDR3 DNA: TGTGCCAGCAGCTTCACGGAGTTGGGCTACACCTTC. Its protein is CASSFTELGYTF.

V usage is TRBV4-1 and J usage is TRBJ1-3, with 7 bases lining up with TRBD1. Per germline, CDR1 MGHRA and CDR2 YSYEKL. With 4 bases clipped from V and 4 bases from J, the junction kept 13 bases outside the gene matches. This CDR3 region has 17 residues. Here the CDR3 DNA reads TGCGCCAGCAGCCCCAATATACAGGGGTTGTCAGGAAACACCATATATTTT. Residues: CASSPNIQGLSGNTIYF.

The rearrangement uses TRBV7-9 and TRBJ2-3, with 7 bases lining up with TRBD2. V lost 4 bases to trimming and J lost 0 bases; unmatched junction nucleotides: 4. Germline assignment: CDR1 SEHNR and CDR2 FQNEAQ (reference sequence). The CDR3 totals 15 residues. CDR3 protein: CASSSPAGSTDTQYF. The CDR3 DNA sequence: TGTGCCAGCAGCTCTCCAGCGGGGAGCACAGATACGCAGTATTTT.

The V and J genes are TRBV12-5 and TRBJ1-2; 10 nucleotides line up with TRBD1. CDR3 size: 15 residues. The ends lost 5 bases at V and 5 bases at J; junction bases unmatched: 8. Germline CDR1 LGHNT, CDR2 FRNRAP. The CDR3 nucleotides read TGTGCTAGTGGTACACCGGGACAGGGGCATTATGGCTACACCTTC. This encodes CASGTPGQGHYGYTF.

With respect to this clone: In the same sample, other DNA sequences code for this CDR3. This sequence joins TRBV5-1 and TRBJ2-3, with D perhaps TRBD1 (5 bases). The CDR3 totals 15 residues. Germline CDR1 is SGHRS and CDR2 is YFSETQ. V was clipped by 4 bases and J by 0 bases, with 12 bases between them. The CDR3 protein is CASSPGQASTDTQYF. The CDR3 DNA reads TGCGCCAGCAGCCCCGGACAAGCTAGCACAGATACGCAGTATTTT.